This note documents a single T cell receptor beta chain sequence. J was trimmed by 5 bases and V by 5 bases; bases with no gene match: 12. The CDR3 runs to 15 residues. The germline V gene has CDR1 SGHDT and CDR2 YYEEEE. The sample originates from a study of cytomegalovirus exposure and HLA in healthy donors. 13 Jbeta primers and 60 Vbeta primers were used for the PCR. TCRdb's copy holds only in-frame clones and misses some; the assay was immunoSEQ multiplex PCR. Of 200,000 to 250,000 clones detected, 70% to 85% appear once; the ten largest clones hold around 0.57%. J is TRBJ2-7 and V is TRBV5-6; TRBD2 matches at 8 bases. The TCR comes from a woman in her thirties or forties in good health and CMV-seronegative. The sequencing sample was made of PBMCs. CDR3 in amino acids: CASRSFGGDPHEQYF. In DNA form, the CDR3 reads TGTGCCAGCAGATCTTTCGGGGGGGACCCCCACGAGCAGTACTTC.